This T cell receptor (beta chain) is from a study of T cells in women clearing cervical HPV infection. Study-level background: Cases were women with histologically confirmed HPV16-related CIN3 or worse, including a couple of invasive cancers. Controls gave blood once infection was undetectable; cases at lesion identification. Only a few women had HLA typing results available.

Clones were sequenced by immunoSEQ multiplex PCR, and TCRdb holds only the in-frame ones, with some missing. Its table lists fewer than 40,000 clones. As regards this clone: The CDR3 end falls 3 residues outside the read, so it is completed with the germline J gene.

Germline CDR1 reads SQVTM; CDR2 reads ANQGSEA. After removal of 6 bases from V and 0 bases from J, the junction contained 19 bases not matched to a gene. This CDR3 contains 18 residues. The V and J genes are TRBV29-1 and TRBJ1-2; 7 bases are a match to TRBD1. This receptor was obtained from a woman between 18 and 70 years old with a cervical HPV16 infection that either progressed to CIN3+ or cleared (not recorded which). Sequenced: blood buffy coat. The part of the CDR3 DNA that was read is TGCAGCGTCGGCGGGCTGGACGCAGCAGGGGGAGCTAACTATGGC. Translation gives CSVGGLDAAGGANYG. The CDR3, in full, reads CSVGGLDAAGGANYGYTF. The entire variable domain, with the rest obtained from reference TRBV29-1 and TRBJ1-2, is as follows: SAVISQKPSRDICQRGTSLTIQCQVDSQVTMMFWYRQQPGQSLTLIATANQGSEATYESGFVIDKFPISRPNLTFSTLTVSNMSPEDSSIYLCSVGGLDAAGGANYGYTFGSGTRLTVV.